Sequencing of this T cell receptor beta chain was carried out in a study of CD8 T cell repertoires and HIV-1 epitope variants. On the study more broadly: T cells were stimulated with Twenty-five Gag and Nef peptides separately. An uncultured baseline aliquot held 1M T cells.

Sequencing was performed with immunoSEQ multiplex PCR; in TCRdb, only in-frame clones are kept and a portion is missing. The data contain under 100,000 clones, just under 75% of them singletons. This CDR3 region has 15 residues. The V gene's germline CDR1 is SGHRS and CDR2 YFSETQ. V was clipped by 3 bases and J by 0 bases; unmatched bases: 1. The chain carries TRBV5-1 and TRBJ2-1; TRBD2 agrees at 9 bases. The clonotype originates from a male donor with HIV. Sequences were obtained from uncultured baseline CD8+ T cells from peripheral blood mononuclear cells (PBMCs). The CDR3 nucleotides read TGCGCCAGCAGCTCTAGCGGGGTCTCCTACAATGAGCAGTTCTTC. Protein product: CASSSSGVSYNEQFF.